The 18 T cell receptor beta chains below all came from one sample that was sequenced in a study of T cell repertoires in cytomegalovirus infection. TCRdb analysed the reads with MiXCR anew, one entry per CDR3 protein. The sample gives 250,000 to 300,000 distinct CDR3 sequences, roughly 24% of which show up once; approximately 15% is in the top ten. Sequencing input: PBMCs. The receptors here all came from a human donor in good health (CMV status not recorded). Some clones in this sample may be carry-over from other donors' samples.

This clonotype was seen ten or more times. The genes are TRBV6-1 and TRBJ2-3; 7 positions match TRBD2. Germline lookup yields CDR1 MNHNS and CDR2 SASEGT. The CDR3 is 15 amino acids. V shed 7 bases and J 2 bases; nucleotides not matched to a gene: 9. The CDR3 DNA is TGTGCCAGCACCTCTAGCGGAGCCTTCACAGATACGCAGTATTTT. Translated, it gives CASTSSGAFTDTQYF.

The V and J genes are TRBV6-6 and TRBJ2-2; D possibly corresponds to TRBD2 (5 bases). This CDR3 contains 15 residues. Germline lookup yields CDR1 MNHNY and CDR2 SVGAGI (reference sequence). V shed 5 bases and J shed 2 bases, with 12 bases lying between them. Written as DNA, the CDR3 is TGTGCCAGCAGTCCCGGCGGGCCTAACACCGGGGAGCTGTTTTTT. Protein sequence: CASSPGGPNTGELFF.

This clonotype was observed at least ten times. This chain links TRBV7-2 with TRBJ2-7; possibly TRBD1 or TRBD2 for D (6 bases each). Germline loops: CDR1 SGHTA, CDR2 FQGNSA. The CDR3 totals 16 residues. Trimming pared 3 bases from V and 4 bases from J, leaving 19 bases between. CDR3 protein: CASSFARGRTVYEQYF. Written as DNA, the CDR3 is TGTGCCAGCAGCTTCGCTCGGGGGCGGACCGTATACGAGCAGTACTTC.

The genes are TRBV29-1 and TRBJ1-5; a possible D gene is TRBD1 (5 bases). Trimming shortened V by 6 bases and J by 7 bases, and 19 bases separated the two germline ends. This CDR3 comprises 14 residues. Germline loops: CDR1 SQVTM, CDR2 ANQGSEA. CDR3 sequence: CSVGDHLGGQPQHF. In nucleotides, the CDR3 is TGCAGCGTCGGGGACCACTTGGGAGGCCAGCCCCAGCATTTT.

This clonotype was detected a few times. The J gene is TRBJ2-3, the V gene TRBV20-1; 7 bases align to TRBD1. CDR1 and CDR2 (germline): DFQATT, SNEGSKA (reference sequence). CDR3 size: 15 residues. The J segment lost 3 bases and the V segment lost 2 bases, leaving 8 bases of the junction unmatched. CDR3 DNA sequence: TGCAGTGCTAGACGGCCGGGACAGACAACAGATACGCAGTATTTT. Translating gives CSARRPGQTTDTQYF.

This clonotype was found many times. V is TRBV7-9 and J is TRBJ1-3, with D unresolved. Trimming took 4 bases from V and 0 from J, leaving 10 bases between them. CDR3 length: 15 amino acids. The germline gives CDR1 SEHNR, CDR2 FQNEAQ (reference sequence). CDR3 residues: CASSSVGSSGNTIYF. The CDR3 coding sequence is TGTGCCAGCAGCTCGGTTGGTAGCTCTGGAAACACCATATATTTT.

This chain joins TRBV7-2 and TRBJ2-1, with 10 positions matching TRBD2. The CDR3 consists of 16 residues. Per germline, CDR1 SGHTA and CDR2 FQGNSA. The J segment lost 10 bases and the V segment lost 0 bases, leaving 9 bases of the junction unmatched. The CDR3: CASSLARAGGGAEQFF. DNA for the CDR3: TGTGCCAGCAGCTTAGCGCGAGCGGGAGGGGGGGCGGAGCAGTTCTTC.

This clonotype has a handful of counts. This chain connects TRBV28 to TRBJ2-3; D tentatively fits TRBD1 or TRBD2 (5 bases each). The CDR3 runs 14 residues. V was shortened by 7 bases and J by 4 bases, with 15 bases between the two germline ends. Germline V lookup: CDR1 MDHEN, CDR2 SYDVKM. The CDR3 DNA is TGTGCCAGCACCATTCAGGGTAGCGCAGATACGCAGTATTTT. Translation gives CASTIQGSADTQYF.

The chain is built from TRBV28 and TRBJ2-1; possible D gene TRBD2, 6 bases. Trimming shortened V by 7 bases and J by 5 bases, and 15 bases separated the two germline ends. CDR3 length: 14 residues. Germline values: CDR1 MDHEN, CDR2 SYDVKM. CDR3 residues: CASTLAAWDNEQFF. The DNA for the CDR3 is TGTGCCAGCACCTTAGCGGCATGGGACAATGAGCAGTTCTTC.

This clonotype was found a few times. V gene TRBV6-2 or TRBV6-3 combines with J gene TRBJ1-2; weak D call: TRBD1 (6 bases). The CDR3 runs to 15 residues. Per the germline V gene, CDR1 is MNHEY and CDR2 is SVGEGT. V was cut by 10 bases and J by 4 bases, with 22 bases left in between. Here the CDR3 DNA reads TGTGCCACTGAAGCGGGGGCAACAGGGCCCTATGGCTACACCTTC. Protein: CATEAGATGPYGYTF.

This clonotype was seen repeatedly, ten times or more. The genes are TRBV7-2 and TRBJ2-4, with D unresolved. Germline CDR1 is SGHTA and CDR2 is FQGNSA. The CDR3 runs 14 residues. Deletions cut 5 bases from V and 5 bases from J, with 13 bases between. The CDR3 region has the DNA TGTGCCAGCAGCCCCCCGGCACCTCAAAACATTCAGTACTTC. It codes for CASSPPAPQNIQYF.

This clonotype was recorded at least ten times. This chain uses TRBV5-6 with TRBJ2-4; maybe TRBD2 (5 bases). V dropped 0 bases and J dropped 5 bases, with 12 bases sitting between them. Germline CDR1 reads SGHDT; CDR2 reads YYEEEE. The CDR3 covers 15 residues. The CDR3 region is CASSLVGRWENIQYF. CDR3 bases: TGTGCCAGCAGCTTGGTGGGGAGATGGGAAAACATTCAGTACTTC.

This clonotype was recorded a few times. V gene TRBV6-1 combines with J gene TRBJ1-5; the D is unclear. This CDR3 has 14 residues. Trimming removed 2 bases at V and 9 bases at J, with 14 bases between. Per the germline V gene, CDR1 is MNHNS and CDR2 is SASEGT. CDR3: CASSEIFPNSPQHF. In DNA, the CDR3 is TGTGCCAGCAGTGAAATTTTTCCCAATTCGCCCCAGCATTTT.

This clonotype has at least ten counts. V gene TRBV7-9 combines with J gene TRBJ1-2; a weak D match, TRBD1 (6 bases). V lost 0 bases to trimming and J lost 8 bases, with 10 bases between them. The germline CDR1 and CDR2 sequences are SEHNR and FQNEAQ (reference sequence). The CDR3 runs 13 residues. The CDR3 loop is CASSLAGGEGYTF. CDR3 nucleotides: TGTGCCAGCAGCTTAGCGGGGGGCGAAGGCTACACCTTC. Full variable domain (missing parts from reference TRBV7-9 and TRBJ1-2): DTGVSQNPRHKITKRGQNVTFRCDPISEHNRLYWYRQTLGQGPEFLTYFQNEAQLEKSRLLSDRFSAERPKGSFSTLEIQRTEQGDSAMYLCASSLAGGEGYTFGSGTRLTVV.

The chain combines TRBV5-1 with TRBJ2-7, with TRBD2 identical over 9 bases. The CDR3 is 18 residues long. The ends lost 2 bases at V and 2 bases at J; junction bases unmatched: 14. From germline, CDR1 is SGHRS and CDR2 YFSETQ. This CDR3 is CASSFGLRRGGITYEQYF. CDR3 DNA: TGCGCCAGCAGCTTTGGGTTAAGGCGGGGGGGCATAACCTACGAGCAGTACTTC. Complete variable domain (other parts from reference TRBV5-1 and TRBJ2-7): KAGVTQTPRYLIKTRGQQVTLSCSPISGHRSVSWYQQTPGQGLQFLFEYFSETQRNKGNFPGRFSGRQFSNSRSEMNVSTLELGDSALYLCASSFGLRRGGITYEQYFGPGTRLTVT.

The chain joins TRBV28 to TRBJ2-7; 10 bases fit TRBD1. The V and J ends lost 7 bases and 5 bases, in that order; junction bases with no gene match: 14. This CDR3 has 16 residues. Germline loops: CDR1 MDHEN, CDR2 SYDVKM. CDR3 sequence (DNA): TGTGCCAGCATTCCCCTGACCCGGGACAGGGGCAACGAGCAGTACTTC. Protein: CASIPLTRDRGNEQYF.

This clonotype was seen many times. The V call is TRBV7-2, the J call TRBJ1-3, with unresolved D. CDR1 is SGHTA, CDR2 FQGNSA, per germline. The CDR3 consists of 16 residues. Trimming shortened V by 5 bases and J by 4 bases, and 18 bases separated the two germline ends. In DNA form, the CDR3 reads TGTGCCAGCAGCCCAACCAGTCGGGTCTACGGAAACACCATATATTTT. It is translated as CASSPTSRVYGNTIYF. The variable domain in full, with the rest retrieved from reference TRBV7-2 and TRBJ1-3, is GAGVSQSPSNKVTEKGKDVELRCDPISGHTALYWYRQSLGQGLEFLIYFQGNSAPDKSGLPSDRFSAERTGGSVSTLTIQRTQQEDSAVYLCASSPTSRVYGNTIYFGEGSWLTVV.

Note on this clonotype: A much larger clone differs by one base, so this may be a read error. The V gene is TRBV7-9, the J gene TRBJ2-7; D is undetermined. CDR1 is SEHNR, CDR2 FQNEAQ, per germline (reference sequence). This CDR3 contains 14 residues. CDR3 region: CTSSSGRKTYEQYF. DNA of the CDR3: TGTACCAGCAGCTCGGGTCGGAAGACCTACGAGCAGTACTTC. Filled out from reference TRBV7-9 and TRBJ2-7, the complete variable domain reads DTGVSQNPRHKITKRGQNVTFRCDPISEHNRLYWYRQTLGQGPEFLTYFQNEAQLEKSRLLSDRFSAERPKGSFSTLEIQRTEQGDSAMYLCTSSSGRKTYEQYFGPGTRLTVT.